This T cell receptor (beta chain) was sequenced for a study of shared clonotypes between healthy human individuals. CDR1 and CDR2 (germline): SGHTA, FQGNSA. V lost 2 bases and J 7 bases, leaving 3 bases between the germline ends. The CDR3 totals 11 residues. DNA input for the unsorted PBMC replicate PCRs was about 280 ng, 25,000 to 30,000 T cell genomes. The repertoire was sequenced with immunoSEQ multiplex PCR; TCRdb's copy has only in-frame clones and lacks some. This sample carries around 430,000 clones, around 75% of them seen once, and the ten largest clones take around 14%. Sequences were obtained from PBMCs. The chain is built from TRBV7-2 and TRBJ1-3; no firm D call. The TCR sequence derives from a woman aged 40 to 55 in good health. Some clones in this sample may be carry-over from other donors' samples. The CDR3 DNA follows: TGTGCCAGCAGCTTATTGAACACCATATATTTT. This translates into CASSLLNTIYF.